Listed here are 29 T cell receptor beta chains from one sample, sequenced in a study of OX40 agonist ivuxolimab in advanced cancers. The library came from the immunoSEQ multiplex PCR assay. This immuneACCESS table, as held by TCRdb, lists in-frame sequences with V and J called but not all clones. Of the missing ones, under half trace to an unresolved V gene in checked studies; the others have no known cause. The sample table records roughly 66,000 clones; about 80% of these occur just once. The top ten constitute roughly 1.2% of the sample. Sequencing used CD4+ or CD8+ T cells sorted from blood, obtained in a trial of the OX40 agonist ivuxolimab. The source of these receptors is an adult with an advanced solid tumor such as melanoma, head and neck, liver or kidney cancer.

This chain joins TRBV6-6 and TRBJ2-7, with 7 bases matching TRBD1. The ends lost 5 bases at V and 0 bases at J; junction bases unmatched: 7. The CDR3 contains 15 residues. CDR1 MNHNY and CDR2 SVGAGI come from the germline V gene (reference sequence). CDR3 sequence reads: CASSHGQASSYEQYF. The CDR3 nucleotides are TGTGCCAGCAGTCACGGACAGGCCTCCTCCTACGAGCAGTACTTC.

The J gene is TRBJ1-6, the V gene TRBV7-9, with unresolved D. The CDR3 runs 12 residues. Trimming pared 6 bases from V and 9 bases from J, leaving 9 bases between. Germline V gene sequence: CDR1 SEHNR, CDR2 FQNEAQ (reference sequence). The CDR3 DNA is TGTGCCAGCAGTCCCGGTCCTTCACCCCTCCACTTT. Its translation is CASSPGPSPLHF.

The gene calls are TRBV5-1 and TRBJ1-2, with a weak D call TRBD1 (5 bases). Germline loops: CDR1 SGHRS, CDR2 YFSETQ. The V gene lost 0 bases and the J gene lost 2 bases, with 5 bases spanning the gap. The CDR3 is 13 amino acids. The CDR3 nucleotides are TGCGCCAGCAGCTTGGGACAGAACTATGGCTACACCTTC. Its protein is CASSLGQNYGYTF.

There are a few counts of this clone. The CDR3: CASSVKQYNEQFF. The CDR3 region has the DNA TGTGCCAGCAGCGTCAAACAGTACAATGAGCAGTTCTTC. The V and J genes are TRBV9 and TRBJ2-1; unclear D gene. Germline CDR1 and CDR2: SGDLS and YYNGEE. The CDR3 extends over 13 amino acids. V dropped 2 bases and J dropped 4 bases, with 7 bases sitting between them. The whole variable domain, filled in from reference TRBV9 and TRBJ2-1, reads DSGVTQTPKHLITATGQRVTLRCSPRSGDLSVYWYQQSLDQGLQFLIQYYNGEERAKGNILERFSAQQFPDLHSELNLSSLELGDSALYFCASSVKQYNEQFFGPGTRLTVL.

The rearrangement joins TRBV5-5 to TRBJ1-2, with 7 bases identical to TRBD1. Looked up from germline, CDR1 is SGHKS and CDR2 is YYEKEE (reference sequence). This CDR3 contains 14 residues. After removal of 2 bases from V and 4 bases from J, the junction contained 5 bases not matched to a gene. The DNA for the CDR3 is TGTGCCAGCAGCTTAGGACAGGTACTCTATGGCTACACCTTC. It codes for CASSLGQVLYGYTF. Full variable domain (missing parts from reference TRBV5-5 and TRBJ1-2): DAGVTQSPTHLIKTRGQQVTLRCSPISGHKSVSWYQQVLGQGPQFIFQYYEKEERGRGNFPDRFSARQFPNYSSELNVNALLLGDSALYLCASSLGQVLYGYTFGSGTRLTVV.

The chain is built from TRBV19 and TRBJ2-5, with 8 bases fitting TRBD1. The trim removed 5 bases at V and 2 bases at J, leaving 7 bases unmatched. The CDR3 extends over 15 amino acids. The germline V gene has CDR1 LNHDA and CDR2 SQIVND (reference sequence). The CDR3 is CASSVPTGVQETQYF. The DNA of the CDR3 is TGTGCCAGTAGTGTCCCGACAGGGGTACAAGAGACCCAGTACTTC.

The rearrangement joins TRBV19 to TRBJ1-1; maybe TRBD1 (5 bases). Between the trimmed V and J ends, which lost 1 base and 0 bases, there was a span of 12 bases. CDR1 is LNHDA and CDR2 is SQIVND in the germline V gene (reference sequence). The CDR3 consists of 16 residues. The CDR3 nucleotides are TGTGCCAGTAGTATAGGTAAGGGACTCATGAACACTGAAGCTTTCTTT. This gives the protein CASSIGKGLMNTEAFF.

The rearrangement links TRBV5-8 to TRBJ1-1, with no clear D. The V gene lost 5 bases and the J gene lost 5 bases, with 13 bases spanning the gap. This CDR3 contains 13 residues. The germline V gene encodes CDR1 SGHTS and CDR2 YDEGEE. CDR3 sequence reads: CASSPTDGTEAFF. The CDR3 nucleotides are TGTGCCAGCAGTCCCACCGATGGGACTGAAGCTTTCTTT.

The chain joins TRBV20-1 to TRBJ1-2; possible D gene TRBD1, 5 bases. This CDR3 has 11 amino acids. V was shortened by 4 bases and J by 4 bases, with 7 bases between the two germline ends. Germline CDR1 reads DFQATT; CDR2 reads SNEGSKA (reference sequence). The CDR3 bases are TGCAGTGCTACCGGGGCCTATGGCTACACCTTC. Protein product: CSATGAYGYTF.

This clone is judged medium-sized. The J gene is TRBJ2-3, the V gene TRBV6-1; maybe TRBD2 (7 bases). V lost 7 bases and J 1 base, leaving 15 bases between the germline ends. Looked up from germline, CDR1 is MNHNS and CDR2 is SASEGT. This CDR3 has 15 residues. CDR3 sequence: CASTLKGGGTDTQYF. The DNA of the CDR3 is TGTGCCAGCACTCTGAAAGGGGGGGGCACAGATACGCAGTATTTT.

V and J are TRBV5-1 and TRBJ2-3, with no clear D. Germline V gives CDR1 SGHRS, CDR2 YFSETQ. Trimming took off 0 bases at V and 0 bases at J, with 8 bases between the two ends. The CDR3 has 15 amino acids. DNA of the CDR3: TGCGCCAGCAGCTTGGACTCGACTAGCACAGATACGCAGTATTTT. Translation: CASSLDSTSTDTQYF.

The chain carries TRBV6-1 and TRBJ1-2; D call uncertain. This CDR3 spans 12 amino acids. CDR1 and CDR2 from the germline V gene are MNHNS and SASEGT. V gave up 5 bases and J gave up 1 base, with 5 bases separating them. CDR3 nucleotides: TGTGCCAGCAGTCAGAATAACTATGGCTACACCTTC. This encodes CASSQNNYGYTF.

The CDR3 region has the DNA TGTGCCAGCAGCTTATCCTCCCGGCTCGGAAACACCATATATTTT. This encodes CASSLSSRLGNTIYF. The gene calls are TRBV7-6 and TRBJ1-3, with unresolved D. V was shortened by 2 bases and J by 4 bases, with 12 bases between the two germline ends. From germline, CDR1 is SGHVS and CDR2 FNYEAQ. The CDR3 has 15 residues.

The genes are TRBV2 and TRBJ1-6; 7 nucleotides line up with TRBD1. CDR3 length: 15 residues. The V and J ends lost 6 bases and 9 bases, in that order; junction bases with no gene match: 11. Germline assignment: CDR1 SNHLY and CDR2 FYNNEI. This CDR3 reads CASRRDAQGGSPLHF. The CDR3 nucleotides are TGTGCCAGCAGAAGGGACGCTCAGGGGGGTTCACCCCTCCACTTT.

The V call is TRBV4-1, the J call TRBJ2-3; TRBD2 agrees at 8 bases. From germline, CDR1 is MGHRA and CDR2 YSYEKL. This CDR3 region has 17 residues. Trimming took 6 bases from V and 4 from J; bases not matched to a gene: 15. The CDR3: CASSQTGGPNGADTQYF. CDR3 coding DNA: TGCGCCAGCAGTCAAACGGGGGGGCCTAACGGCGCAGATACGCAGTATTTT.

The gene calls are TRBV4-1 and TRBJ2-7; D could derive from TRBD1 or TRBD2 (5 bases each). The length of the CDR3 is 15 residues. Trimming took off 0 bases at V and 5 bases at J, with 14 bases between the two ends. Per the germline V gene, CDR1 is MGHRA and CDR2 is YSYEKL. CDR3 bases: TGCGCCAGCAGCCAAGATGAGGGGATGAGGAACGAGCAGTACTTC. This encodes CASSQDEGMRNEQYF.

The chain is built from TRBV6-5 and TRBJ2-7, with a possible D match to TRBD2 (5 bases). This CDR3 contains 14 residues. CDR1 is MNHEY and CDR2 is SVGAGI in the germline V gene. The V and J ends lost 7 bases and 2 bases respectively, with 15 bases between them. The CDR3 reads CASNKGGYTYEQYF. The CDR3 DNA is TGTGCCAGCAATAAAGGCGGGTACACCTACGAGCAGTACTTC.

The CDR3 region has the DNA TGTGCCAGCAGCTCTGACGGAGCAACTAATGAAAAACTGTTTTTT. Translating gives CASSSDGATNEKLFF. The J gene is TRBJ1-4, the V gene TRBV11-2; no reliable D call. Germline CDR1 and CDR2: SGHAT and FQNNGV. The CDR3 runs to 15 residues. V lost 4 bases to trimming and J lost 0 bases, with 9 bases between them.

The gene calls are TRBV6-5 and TRBJ2-5, with 7 bases matching TRBD1. J lost 5 bases, V lost 7 bases, and 13 bases had no gene match. Germline CDR1 MNHEY, CDR2 SVGAGI. There are 15 residues in the CDR3. The DNA for the CDR3 is TGTGCCAGCACCTGGACAGGACCGAAGCGGGAGACCCAGTACTTC. This codes for CASTWTGPKRETQYF.

The chain employs TRBV5-6 and TRBJ2-1; 7 bases map to TRBD1. The germline V gene encodes CDR1 SGHDT and CDR2 YYEEEE. This CDR3 has 15 residues. V shed 4 bases, J shed 4 bases, and the junction held 8 bases outside the gene matches. CDR3 region: CASSRPGTDYNEQFF. CDR3 coding DNA: TGTGCCAGCAGCAGACCCGGGACAGATTACAATGAGCAGTTCTTC.

The chain recombines TRBV10-3 with TRBJ2-6; D call uncertain. Between the trimmed V and J ends, which lost 7 bases and 0 bases, there was a span of 4 bases. The CDR3 is 13 residues long. Per germline, CDR1 ENHRY and CDR2 SYGVKD. The CDR3 DNA follows: TGTGCCATCACATCCTCTGGGGCCAACGTCCTGACTTTC. Translating gives CAITSSGANVLTF.

V is TRBV19 and J is TRBJ2-3; D gene uncertain. Germline V gene sequence: CDR1 LNHDA, CDR2 SQIVND (reference sequence). The CDR3 spans 14 residues. V was cut by 5 bases and J by 1 base, with 10 bases left in between. CDR3 nucleotides: TGTGCCAGTAGTTTCGGGCTCCGCACAGATACGCAGTATTTT. Protein sequence: CASSFGLRTDTQYF.

The rearrangement joins TRBV10-3 to TRBJ1-2; D perhaps matches TRBD1 (6 bases). Germline V lookup: CDR1 ENHRY, CDR2 SYGVKD. V was cut by 6 bases and J by 6 bases, with 14 bases left in between. The CDR3 is made up of 13 amino acids. This chain's CDR3 is CAIRTGMDHGYTF. CDR3 nucleotides: TGTGCCATCAGAACAGGGATGGACCATGGCTACACCTTC.

This clone was recorded a few times. The chain combines TRBV7-8 with TRBJ1-1, with 9 bases that match TRBD1. Trimming cost V 5 bases and J 4 bases; bases outside gene matches: 14. This CDR3 comprises 17 residues. Germline V gene lookup returns CDR1 SGHVS and CDR2 FQNEAQ. In DNA form, the CDR3 reads TGTGCCAGCAGCCCAGACAGGGGGTTGGTTGATCTCACTGAAGCTTTCTTT. Translating it yields CASSPDRGLVDLTEAFF.

The gene calls are TRBV4-2 and TRBJ2-5, with 9 bases aligning to TRBD2. The J segment lost 2 bases and the V segment lost 4 bases, leaving 11 bases of the junction unmatched. The CDR3 contains 17 residues. The germline V gene encodes CDR1 LGHNA and CDR2 YNFKEQ. CDR3 in DNA: TGTGCCAGCAGCCCCAATAAGGTGGCGGGGGGGCAAGAGACCCAGTACTTC. This sequence encodes CASSPNKVAGGQETQYF.

The rearrangement links TRBV7-2 to TRBJ1-6; D gene unclear. The length of the CDR3 is 16 residues. Trimming took off 5 bases at V and 6 bases at J, with 17 bases between the two ends. Per the germline V gene, CDR1 is SGHTA and CDR2 is FQGNSA. As DNA, the CDR3 is TGTGCCAGCAGCAGACACGATCAAGGCTCTAATTCACCCCTCCACTTT. It translates to CASSRHDQGSNSPLHF.

This clone was observed a handful of times. This chain uses TRBV30 with TRBJ1-6, with TRBD1 as a possible D gene (5 bases). Germline V gene lookup returns CDR1 GTSNPN and CDR2 SVGIG (reference sequence). V was trimmed by 1 base and J by 14 bases, leaving 18 bases between them. The CDR3 sequence is 14 residues long. CDR3 nucleotide sequence: TGTGCCTGGAGTGGTGGGGCCCTCACTAAGACCCTCCACTTT. Translating gives CAWSGGALTKTLHF.

The chain links TRBV7-8 to TRBJ2-7; the D gene is possibly TRBD1 (6 bases). The V and J ends lost 5 bases and 3 bases respectively, with 8 bases between them. The CDR3 length is 12 residues. The germline V gene has CDR1 SGHVS and CDR2 FQNEAQ. The CDR3 DNA follows: TGTGCCAGCAGCACGGACAGCTACGAGCAGTACTTC. Translating gives CASSTDSYEQYF.

The count of this clone is one. J is TRBJ1-4 and V is TRBV18; no clear D gene. From germline, CDR1 is KGHSH and CDR2 LQKENI. Trimming took off 2 bases at V and 4 bases at J, with 11 bases between the two ends. The CDR3 consists of 15 residues. CDR3 residues: CASSPAAVNNEKLFF. DNA for the CDR3: TGTGCCAGCTCACCAGCAGCAGTAAATAATGAAAAACTGTTTTTT.